This T cell receptor beta chain was retrieved from a study of T cell repertoires in cytomegalovirus infection. In the study overall: Evidence of both CMV infection and a matching HLA type came from public TCR beta signatures.

TCRdb re-analysed the reads in MiXCR, keeping a single row per CDR3 protein. Among around 49,000 distinct CDR3 sequences, around 18% were seen once, and the ten largest hold approximately 25%. As concerns this clonotype: The antigen is unknown.

This CDR3 contains 12 residues. From germline, CDR1 is SGHTA and CDR2 FQGTGA. V was trimmed by 4 bases and J by 7 bases, leaving 8 bases between them. This receptor was taken from a human donor in good health (CMV status not recorded). Some clones in this sample may be carry-over from other donors' samples. The sequencing used CD8+ T cells from cultured PBMCs, collected from culture after CMV antigen stimulation. The rearrangement links TRBV7-3 to TRBJ2-1; a possible D gene is TRBD2 (6 bases). The DNA of the CDR3 is TGTGCCAGCAGCTCGGGACTTAATGAGCAGTTCTTC. Amino acid sequence: CASSSGLNEQFF.